The 29 T cell receptor beta chains reported below all come from one sample, sequenced in a study of T cells after yellow fever vaccination. TCRdb ran MiXCR on the 5' RACE reads and lists one entry per CDR3 protein. The sample has 500,000 to 650,000 distinct CDR3 sequences; 12% are singletons. Here the sequenced sample was PBMCs, taken on the day of the yellow fever booster vaccination. Source of these receptors: a man aged 25 to 40 who received the YFV17D yellow fever vaccine.

J is TRBJ2-3 and V is TRBV18; no firm D call. The CDR3 consists of 13 residues. Between the trimmed V and J ends, which lost 0 bases and 5 bases, there was a span of 6 bases. Per the germline V gene, CDR1 is KGHSH and CDR2 is LQKENI. The CDR3 coding sequence is TGTGCCAGCTCACCACCGGTTGGAGATACGCAGTATTTT. Its translation: CASSPPVGDTQYF.

This chain joins TRBV24-1 and TRBJ2-3; D gene ambiguous. CDR3 length equals 11 residues. Germline V gives CDR1 KGHDR, CDR2 SFDVKD. Between the trimmed V and J ends, which lost 9 bases and 7 bases, there was a span of 10 bases. The DNA of the CDR3 is TGTGCCACCCGTCACGGTCATACGCAGTATTTT. It codes for CATRHGHTQYF.

This clonotype was seen a few times. This chain joins TRBV6-4 and TRBJ1-5; D is perhaps TRBD1 (5 bases). CDR3 length: 13 amino acids. Between the trimmed V and J ends, which lost 5 bases and 3 bases, there was a span of 8 bases. CDR1 is MRHNA, CDR2 SNTAGT, per germline. The CDR3 region is CASSTGFNQPQHF. The CDR3 bases are TGTGCCAGCAGTACAGGATTCAATCAGCCCCAGCATTTT.

This clonotype occurred a few times. The genes are TRBV7-9 and TRBJ2-3; D perhaps matches TRBD2 (5 bases). Germline values: CDR1 SEHNR, CDR2 FQNEAQ (reference sequence). This CDR3 has 16 residues. Trimming left V 5 bases short and J 5 bases short, with 20 bases between. The CDR3 spells CASSRLRSLRGDTQYF. CDR3 bases: TGTGCCAGCAGCCGACTCAGGTCTCTCCGGGGAGATACGCAGTATTTT.

The chain uses TRBV4-1 and TRBJ2-1, with TRBD2 as a possible D gene (7 bases). The germline V gene has CDR1 MGHRA and CDR2 YSYEKL. This CDR3 is built from 20 residues. V dropped 0 bases and J dropped 0 bases, with 21 bases sitting between them. The CDR3, as DNA: TGCGCCAGCAGCCAAGATCGGGGAGGGAGGGGGGTTAGCTCCTACAATGAGCAGTTCTTC. It codes for CASSQDRGGRGVSSYNEQFF.

This clonotype showed up just a few times. V is TRBV25-1 and J is TRBJ2-5, with a weak D call TRBD1 (5 bases). CDR1 is MGHDK, CDR2 SYGVNS, per germline. The CDR3 length is 14 residues. The germline V and J ends were trimmed by 1 base and 5 bases, with 11 bases remaining between them. This CDR3 reads CASSESGPFETQYF. The CDR3 DNA sequence: TGTGCCAGCAGTGAATCAGGGCCGTTCGAGACCCAGTACTTC.

This clonotype was detected many times. The rearrangement joins TRBV18 to TRBJ2-5; possibly TRBD2 for D (5 bases). The CDR3 spans 15 residues. CDR1 is KGHSH and CDR2 is LQKENI in the germline V gene. The V end was cut by 2 bases, the J end by 5 bases, with 15 bases between. The CDR3 sequence: CASSPGTGGGETQYF. The CDR3 nucleotides read TGTGCCAGCTCACCAGGAACGGGTGGAGGTGAGACCCAGTACTTC.

This clonotype was picked up many times. This sequence joins TRBV7-2 and TRBJ2-7; TRBD1 aligns across 10 bases. The germline V gene has CDR1 SGHTA and CDR2 FQGNSA. Trimming at V came to 5 bases and at J to 3 bases, leaving 4 bases not matched to a gene. CDR3 size: 14 residues. Written as DNA, the CDR3 is TGTGCCAGCAGCCCGGACAGGGGGTACTACGAGCAGTACTTC. Encoded protein: CASSPDRGYYEQYF.

The sample holds a few counts of this clonotype. This chain links TRBV5-6 with TRBJ2-7; 8 bases are shared with TRBD1. Germline V gene sequence: CDR1 SGHDT, CDR2 YYEEEE. The CDR3 sequence is 15 residues long. After removal of 4 bases from V and 0 bases from J, the junction contained 6 bases not matched to a gene. The CDR3 protein is CASSITGTGSYEQYF. The CDR3 DNA reads TGTGCCAGCAGCATTACCGGGACAGGCTCCTACGAGCAGTACTTC.

V usage is TRBV25-1 and J usage is TRBJ2-5; perhaps D is TRBD1 or TRBD2 (6 bases each). Trimming left V 8 bases short and J 2 bases short, with 24 bases between. This CDR3 is 17 amino acids long. In germline, CDR1 is MGHDK, CDR2 SYGVNS. CDR3 sequence reads: CASCPLGAGGRQETQYF. CDR3 coding DNA: TGTGCCAGCTGCCCACTAGGAGCCGGGGGCAGGCAAGAGACCCAGTACTTC.

J is TRBJ1-5 and V is TRBV6-5, with D possibly being TRBD1 (6 bases). The CDR3 covers 15 residues. The germline V gene encodes CDR1 MNHEY and CDR2 SVGAGI. The ends were cut back, 6 bases at V and 2 bases at J, with 14 bases in the middle. CDR3 coding DNA: TGTGCCAGCAGATACAGGGTGGGGGGCAATCAGCCCCAGCATTTT. Translated, it gives CASRYRVGGNQPQHF.

The chain employs TRBV28 and TRBJ1-5; D perhaps matches TRBD1 (5 bases). Per the germline V gene, CDR1 is MDHEN and CDR2 is SYDVKM. Deletions cut 2 bases from V and 6 bases from J, with 20 bases between. This CDR3 has 17 amino acids. The CDR3 nucleotides read TGTGCCAGCAGTTTAATCAGGGACTGGCTTGGCGGTCAGCCCCAGCATTTT. Its translation: CASSLIRDWLGGQPQHF.

This clonotype was seen at least ten times. This sequence joins TRBV28 and TRBJ1-5; a possible D gene is TRBD1 (6 bases). The germline gives CDR1 MDHEN, CDR2 SYDVKM. V was clipped by 3 bases and J by 4 bases, with 10 bases between them. This CDR3 contains 14 residues. The chain's CDR3 is CASSFGTGNQPQHF. CDR3 nucleotide sequence: TGTGCCAGCAGTTTCGGCACAGGGAATCAGCCCCAGCATTTT.

The V and J genes are TRBV12-3 or TRBV12-4 and TRBJ2-3, with 14 bases identical to TRBD2. This CDR3 spans 23 amino acids. The ends lost 0 bases at V and 2 bases at J; junction bases unmatched: 19. The CDR3 protein is CASSLALDRGLAGVRPTTDTQYF. DNA for the CDR3: TGTGCCAGCAGTTTAGCGCTGGATCGGGGACTAGCGGGAGTCAGGCCCACCACAGATACGCAGTATTTT.

This clonotype came up a few times. Written as DNA, the CDR3 is TGTGCCAGCAGTCCCCGACAGGGCGACAATTCACCCCTCCACTTT. Amino acid sequence: CASSPRQGDNSPLHF. The chain couples TRBV12-3 or TRBV12-4 to TRBJ1-6; the match to TRBD1 covers 7 bases. V gave up 5 bases and J gave up 7 bases; unmatched junction bases: 8. The CDR3 sequence is 15 residues long.

The sample holds a few counts of this clonotype. V and J are TRBV5-1 and TRBJ2-3, with 15 bases that match TRBD2. The CDR3 consists of 16 residues. The J segment lost 3 bases and the V segment lost 6 bases, leaving 5 bases of the junction unmatched. Germline V gives CDR1 SGHRS, CDR2 YFSETQ. The DNA of the CDR3 is TGCGCCAGCAAATCCGGGACTAGCGGGAGGACAGATACGCAGTATTTT. Protein sequence: CASKSGTSGRTDTQYF.

This clonotype has ten or more counts. The rearrangement links TRBV7-2 to TRBJ2-7; a possible D gene is TRBD2 (6 bases). Trimming left V 6 bases short and J 3 bases short, with 18 bases between. Germline-derived CDR1 and CDR2 are SGHTA and FQGNSA. There are 15 residues in the CDR3. The CDR3 region is CASSRRGFGVYEQYF. The CDR3 DNA is TGTGCCAGCAGTCGGCGGGGCTTCGGGGTCTACGAGCAGTACTTC.

This clonotype has a handful of counts. This chain links TRBV3-1 with TRBJ2-1; 11 nucleotides agree with TRBD2. After removal of 0 bases from V and 3 bases from J, the junction contained 7 bases not matched to a gene. Germline V gene lookup returns CDR1 LGHDT and CDR2 YNNKEL (reference sequence). There are 18 residues in the CDR3. CDR3 bases: TGTGCCAGCAGCCAAGATCTTCTACTAGCGGGGGACTACAATGAGCAGTTCTTC. Translation gives CASSQDLLLAGDYNEQFF.

This clonotype was detected a few times. This chain connects TRBV7-2 to TRBJ2-7, with 7 nucleotides matching TRBD1. CDR3 length: 16 residues. V lost 3 bases to trimming and J lost 3 bases; unmatched junction nucleotides: 11. In germline, CDR1 is SGHTA, CDR2 FQGNSA. Written as DNA, the CDR3 is TGTGCCAGCAGCTTGGCTCCCCAGACAGGGCTCTACGAGCAGTACTTC. It yields the protein CASSLAPQTGLYEQYF.

This clonotype was observed at least ten times. The genes are TRBV15 and TRBJ2-2; TRBD1 might be the D (6 bases). This CDR3 has 17 amino acids. V gave up 0 bases and J gave up 7 bases, with 18 bases separating them. Germline V gene sequence: CDR1 LNHNV, CDR2 YYDKDF (reference sequence). CDR3 sequence: CATSRDRAGDDIGELFF. The DNA for the CDR3 is TGTGCCACCAGCAGAGATCGGGCAGGGGATGATATCGGGGAGCTGTTTTTT.

This clonotype turned up a few times. The chain employs TRBV5-1 and TRBJ2-1, with 10 bases aligning to TRBD2. This CDR3 has 15 residues. V shed 7 bases and J 1 base; nucleotides not matched to a gene: 5. CDR1 and CDR2 from the germline V gene are SGHRS and YFSETQ. The CDR3 sequence is CASEREGLSYNEQFF. Here the CDR3 DNA reads TGCGCCAGCGAGCGGGAGGGACTATCCTACAATGAGCAGTTCTTC. The variable domain in full, with the rest retrieved from reference TRBV5-1 and TRBJ2-1, is KAGVTQTPRYLIKTRGQQVTLSCSPISGHRSVSWYQQTPGQGLQFLFEYFSETQRNKGNFPGRFSGRQFSNSRSEMNVSTLELGDSALYLCASEREGLSYNEQFFGPGTRLTVL.

This clonotype was picked up a small number of times. J is TRBJ2-2 and V is TRBV4-3, with D possibly matching TRBD1 (6 bases). This CDR3 spans 16 amino acids. Trimming pared 1 base from V and 5 bases from J, leaving 14 bases between. CDR1 is LGHNA and CDR2 is YSLEER in the germline V gene. The CDR3, as DNA: TGCGCCAGCAGCCAAGCCTATTTAGGGGGTACCGGGGAGCTGTTTTTT. Translating it yields CASSQAYLGGTGELFF.

This clonotype was seen ten or more times. This rearrangement joins TRBV7-6 to TRBJ2-2; perhaps TRBD2 as D (5 bases). Germline V gene lookup returns CDR1 SGHVS and CDR2 FNYEAQ. The V end lost 1 base, the J end lost 1 base, and 10 bases lay between the germline ends. This CDR3 has 16 residues. Here the CDR3 reads CASSLVMGENTGELFF. The CDR3 nucleotides are TGTGCCAGCAGCTTAGTCATGGGAGAGAACACCGGGGAGCTGTTTTTT.

This rearrangement joins TRBV12-3 or TRBV12-4 to TRBJ2-5, with 9 bases aligning to TRBD2. V shed 6 bases and J 2 bases; nucleotides not matched to a gene: 7. The CDR3 runs to 15 residues. The CDR3: CASSRQTSGQETQYF. The CDR3 nucleotides read TGTGCCAGCAGCCGTCAGACTAGCGGTCAAGAGACCCAGTACTTC.

V gene TRBV11-2 combines with J gene TRBJ2-7; possibly TRBD2 for D (6 bases). The CDR3 length is 17 residues. Looked up from germline, CDR1 is SGHAT and CDR2 is FQNNGV. V was clipped by 6 bases and J by 0 bases, with 21 bases between them. This CDR3 reads CASRGPWSGQSSYEQYF. CDR3 bases: TGTGCCAGCAGAGGGCCCTGGAGCGGGCAAAGCTCCTACGAGCAGTACTTC. The whole variable domain, remainder taken from reference TRBV11-2 and TRBJ2-7, is EAGVAQSPRYKIIEKRQSVAFWCNPISGHATLYWYQQILGQGPKLLIQFQNNGVVDDSQLPKDRFSAERLKGVDSTLKIQPAKLEDSAVYLCASRGPWSGQSSYEQYFGPGTRLTVT.

The table lists this clonotype with a few counts. The V gene is TRBV7-6, the J gene TRBJ2-5; no clear D gene. Germline lookup yields CDR1 SGHVS and CDR2 FNYEAQ. V lost 2 bases and J 2 bases, leaving 15 bases between the germline ends. This CDR3 comprises 16 residues. The CDR3 loop is CASSLRNSGTQETQYF. Here the CDR3 DNA reads TGTGCCAGCAGCTTACGGAACTCCGGCACGCAAGAGACCCAGTACTTC.

This clonotype showed up just a few times. V and J are TRBV5-1 and TRBJ2-1; TRBD1 aligns across 10 bases. CDR1 and CDR2 (germline): SGHRS, YFSETQ. The junction had 8 bases not matched to a gene; V was cut back by 3 bases and J by 5 bases. CDR3 length: 16 amino acids. CDR3: CASSYPGTGANNEQFF. The CDR3 region has the DNA TGCGCCAGCAGCTACCCCGGGACAGGGGCGAACAATGAGCAGTTCTTC.

This clonotype was counted many times. This chain links TRBV10-1 with TRBJ2-1; the D gene is possibly TRBD2 (5 bases). The V gene lost 6 bases and the J gene lost 6 bases, with 12 bases spanning the gap. The germline gives CDR1 WNHNN, CDR2 SYGVQD (reference sequence). The CDR3 contains 13 residues. CDR3 protein: CASRSSAGNEQFF. CDR3 in DNA: TGCGCCAGCAGGAGTAGCGCAGGCAATGAGCAGTTCTTC.

This clonotype was counted a few times. The chain recombines TRBV28 with TRBJ2-1; TRBD2 matches 9 bases. The CDR3 sequence is 15 residues long. Germline CDR1 reads MDHEN; CDR2 reads SYDVKM. The trim removed 6 bases at V and 8 bases at J, leaving 11 bases unmatched. The CDR3 bases are TGTGCCAGCAGCTCCCCGGGACTAGCTTCGGATGAGCAGTTCTTC. It specifies CASSSPGLASDEQFF.